Below, one T cell receptor beta chain is given with its context. The junction departs from the called germline gene at one end, perhaps through a read error. The sample belongs to a study of cytomegalovirus exposure and HLA in healthy donors. On the study more broadly: Inside one of the first data releases sat about 85 million unique TCRs taken from HLA-typed donors.

The germline V gene has CDR1 MGHRA and CDR2 YSYEKL. The CDR3 sequence is 16 residues long. It was with 60 Vbeta and 13 Jbeta primers that the PCR ran. Sequencing was performed with immunoSEQ multiplex PCR; in TCRdb, only in-frame clones are kept and a portion is missing. The sample comprises 95,000 to 150,000 clones, about 73% of which are singletons, and approximately 8.2% rests with the top ten. The rearrangement uses TRBV4-1 and TRBJ1-5; 7 bases map to TRBD1. Sequences were obtained from PBMCs. The sequence was obtained from a middle-aged woman in good health and CMV-seropositive. DNA for the CDR3: TGCGCCAGCAGCCAAGACCCGGGACAGCCTAATCCGCCCCAGCATTTT. This sequence encodes CASSQDPGQPNPPQHF.